This T cell receptor beta chain was profiled in a study of T cell responses to AZD1222 COVID-19 vaccine. Study as a whole: Second doses were pooled across both intervals (about 4 or about 12 weeks).

Data came from immunoSEQ multiplex PCR; TCRdb stores just in-frame clones and leaves some out. Of fewer than 120,000 clones in the sample, around 80% were seen once. About this clone itself: As yet, its antigen is unknown.

Study-wide results and limits: Unmutated variant regions reportedly attract nearly half of all spike-specific TCRs. The donor cohort was predominantly white British with a female majority, and clonal diversity may have been underestimated. After the peak T cell response, and only then, were repertoires sampled.

The sequences come from peripheral blood, collected on day 0 of AZD1222 vaccination. The sequence derives from an adult in good health.

The CDR3 loop reads CASSLDTFTYEQYF. CDR3 bases: TGTGCCAGCAGCTTAGACACCTTCACCTACGAGCAGTACTTC. V usage is TRBV11-3 and J usage is TRBJ2-7, with D uncertain. Germline assignment: CDR1 SGHNT and CDR2 YENEEA. The V end lost 0 bases, the J end lost 2 bases, and 8 bases lay between the germline ends. This CDR3 has 14 amino acids.